The 15 T cell receptor beta chains below were found in one sample sequenced in a study of PD-L1 blockade in urothelial cancer. Generated by immunoSEQ multiplex PCR, the TCRdb table keeps only in-frame clones and is missing some. The data show about 74,000 clones, about 90% seen once. Time point here: pretreatment peripheral blood. The sample in question was PBMCs, obtained around atezolizumab (anti-PD-L1) treatment. Receptors were obtained from an older man with urothelial cancer.

J is TRBJ2-3 and V is TRBV6-5, with D possibly being TRBD1 (5 bases). The V gene lost 6 bases and the J gene lost 0 bases, with 7 bases spanning the gap. The CDR3 runs 13 residues. The germline V gene encodes CDR1 MNHEY and CDR2 SVGAGI. The chain's CDR3 is CASRRGSTDTQYF. For the CDR3, the DNA is TGTGCCAGCAGAAGGGGTAGCACAGATACGCAGTATTTT.

This chain links TRBV19 with TRBJ1-5, with D possibly matching TRBD1 (5 bases). CDR3 length equals 16 residues. V gave up 3 bases and J gave up 0 bases, with 12 bases separating them. The germline gives CDR1 LNHDA, CDR2 SQIVND (reference sequence). The CDR3 reads CASSMGGDYSNQPQHF. DNA of the CDR3: TGTGCCAGTAGTATGGGAGGGGATTATAGCAATCAGCCCCAGCATTTT.

This clone has just one count. J is TRBJ1-4 and V is TRBV5-6, with 9 bases matching TRBD1. Germline CDR1 reads SGHDT; CDR2 reads YYEEEE. The CDR3 is 17 amino acids. V lost 1 base, J lost 7 bases, and 11 bases stayed unmatched. In nucleotides, the CDR3 is TGTGCCAGCAGCTTGTATGACCCGGGACAGGGTGGTGAAAAACTGTTTTTT. It is translated as CASSLYDPGQGGEKLFF. The full variable domain, completed using reference TRBV5-6 and TRBJ1-4, is DAGVTQSPTHLIKTRGQQVTLRCSPKSGHDTVSWYQQALGQGPQFIFQYYEEEERQRGNFPDRFSGHQFPNYSSELNVNALLLGDSALYLCASSLYDPGQGGEKLFFGSGTQLSVL.

The rearrangement uses TRBV7-2 and TRBJ2-7; D uncertain. Trimming removed 2 bases at V and 1 base at J, with 3 bases between. Germline lookup yields CDR1 SGHTA and CDR2 FQGNSA. CDR3 size: 12 residues. CDR3 DNA sequence: TGTGCCAGCAGCTTACAGTCCTACGAGCAGTACTTC. It specifies CASSLQSYEQYF.

The chain joins TRBV4-2 to TRBJ2-2, with a possible D match to TRBD2 (5 bases). The germline V and J ends were trimmed by 0 bases and 0 bases, with 11 bases remaining between them. Looked up from germline, CDR1 is LGHNA and CDR2 is YNFKEQ. There are 17 residues in the CDR3. CDR3 amino acids: CASSQDTVGANTGELFF. The CDR3 bases are TGTGCCAGCAGCCAAGATACAGTCGGGGCGAACACCGGGGAGCTGTTTTTT.

The CDR3 sequence: CASSLGQIPLGDTEAFF. DNA of the CDR3: TGTGCCAGCAGCCTAGGACAGATACCCCTAGGGGACACTGAAGCTTTCTTT. The rearrangement joins TRBV7-6 to TRBJ1-1; maybe TRBD1 (6 bases). The germline gives CDR1 SGHVS, CDR2 FNYEAQ. Trimming removed 5 bases at V and 3 bases at J, with 22 bases between. This CDR3 is built from 17 residues.

J is TRBJ2-1 and V is TRBV11-1; 13 nucleotides agree with TRBD2. In germline, CDR1 is SGHAT, CDR2 FQDESV (reference sequence). The CDR3 has 15 amino acids. V was pared by 7 bases and J by 3 bases, with 3 bases of the junction left unmatched. In DNA, the CDR3 is TGTGCCAGCACTACTAGCGGGAGGGACTACAATGAGCAGTTCTTC. Translation: CASTTSGRDYNEQFF.

The chain combines TRBV5-1 with TRBJ2-3, with D maybe TRBD2 (5 bases). V was shortened by 0 bases and J by 0 bases, with 11 bases between the two germline ends. The CDR3 runs to 16 residues. Per germline, CDR1 SGHRS and CDR2 YFSETQ. CDR3 loop: CASSLGRSESTDTQYF. The CDR3 bases are TGCGCCAGCAGCTTGGGGAGGTCCGAAAGCACAGATACGCAGTATTTT.

V usage is TRBV9 and J usage is TRBJ2-1, with 8 nucleotides matching TRBD1. Per germline, CDR1 SGDLS and CDR2 YYNGEE. Unmatched junction bases numbered 15, after V lost 0 bases and J lost 4 bases. CDR3 length equals 19 residues. CDR3 loop: CASSVGVRTGPGLYNEQFF. In DNA, the CDR3 is TGTGCCAGCAGCGTAGGAGTACGGACAGGGCCGGGGCTGTACAATGAGCAGTTCTTC.

This chain uses TRBV9 with TRBJ2-5, with 12 nucleotides matching TRBD2. The CDR3 totals 15 residues. The germline gives CDR1 SGDLS, CDR2 YYNGEE. The trim removed 4 bases at V and 5 bases at J, leaving 6 bases unmatched. CDR3 nucleotide sequence: TGTGCCAGCAGCCTAGCGGGAGGGAGGGAGGAGACCCAGTACTTC. It is translated as CASSLAGGREETQYF.

This clone was recorded once. The CDR3 nucleotides read TGCGCCAGCACTGGGGACAGGCATGGAAACACCATATATTTT. Encoded protein: CASTGDRHGNTIYF. The rearrangement links TRBV10-1 to TRBJ1-3; 8 nucleotides agree with TRBD1. V trimming: 7 bases; J trimming: 3 bases; junction bases outside the gene matches: 5. Germline-derived CDR1 and CDR2 are WNHNN and SYGVQD (reference sequence). The CDR3 is made up of 14 amino acids.

This chain joins TRBV28 and TRBJ2-1; 11 bases match TRBD2. CDR1 and CDR2 (germline): MDHEN, SYDVKM. Germline trimming cut 10 bases from V and 6 bases from J; bases unmatched to any gene: 11. This CDR3 has 15 amino acids. CDR3 sequence: CATLALAGGLNEQFF. The DNA for the CDR3 is TGTGCCACCTTAGCTTTAGCGGGAGGGCTCAATGAGCAGTTCTTC.

The chain links TRBV27 to TRBJ2-1; 15 nucleotides match TRBD2. J was trimmed by 0 bases and V by 3 bases; bases with no gene match: 9. The length of the CDR3 is 20 residues. Germline V gene sequence: CDR1 MNHEY, CDR2 SMNVEV (reference sequence). The CDR3, as DNA: TGTGCCAGCAGTTTCCGCGGGACTAGCGGGAGGTTCAGCTCCTACAATGAGCAGTTCTTC. Encoded protein: CASSFRGTSGRFSSYNEQFF.

CDR3 DNA: TGTGCCAGCTCATCCCGTCCGGGACAGGGGGCGGGTGAGCAGTACTTC. This codes for CASSSRPGQGAGEQYF. The chain carries TRBV18 and TRBJ2-7; 12 bases are shared with TRBD1. Germline CDR1 KGHSH, CDR2 LQKENI. The length of the CDR3 is 16 residues. Trimming cost V 5 bases and J 7 bases; bases outside gene matches: 12.

V gene TRBV6-5 combines with J gene TRBJ2-5, with 8 bases fitting TRBD1. J lost 4 bases, V lost 8 bases, and 6 bases had no gene match. The germline gives CDR1 MNHEY, CDR2 SVGAGI. The CDR3 length is 13 residues. The CDR3 DNA follows: TGTGCCAGCTACAGGGGGTCGGCAGAGACCCAGTACTTC. This gives the protein CASYRGSAETQYF.